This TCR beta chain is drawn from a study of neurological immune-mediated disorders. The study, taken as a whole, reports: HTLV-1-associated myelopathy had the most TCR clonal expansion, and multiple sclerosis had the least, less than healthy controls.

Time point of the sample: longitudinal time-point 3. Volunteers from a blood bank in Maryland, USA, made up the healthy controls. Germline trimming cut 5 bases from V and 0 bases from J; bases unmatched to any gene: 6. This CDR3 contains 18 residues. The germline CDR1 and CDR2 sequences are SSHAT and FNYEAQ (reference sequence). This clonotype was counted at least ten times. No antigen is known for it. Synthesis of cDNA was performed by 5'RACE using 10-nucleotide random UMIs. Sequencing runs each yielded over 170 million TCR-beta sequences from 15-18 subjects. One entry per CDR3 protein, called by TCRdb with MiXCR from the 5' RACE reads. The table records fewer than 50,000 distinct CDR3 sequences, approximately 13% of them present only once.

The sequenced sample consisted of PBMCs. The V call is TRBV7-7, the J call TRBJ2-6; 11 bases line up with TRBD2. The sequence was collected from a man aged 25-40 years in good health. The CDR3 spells CASSLGLAGPSGANVLTF. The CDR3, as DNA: TGTGCCAGCAGCCTCGGACTAGCGGGTCCCTCTGGGGCCAACGTCCTGACTTTC.